Listed below are T cell receptor beta chains from one sample, sequenced in a study of T cells after posttransplantation cyclophosphamide. Clones were read by immunoSEQ multiplex PCR, and TCRdb kept only the in-frame ones, dropping some. The sample yields around 34,000 clones, without any singletons. Sequencing was done on a sample of PBMCs. All receptors come from a man between 45 and 60 years old in good health, CMV-negative, and a related stem cell transplant donor. The CDR3 runs from the conserved cysteine through the conserved F or W. The D gene is left open where the match is weak. The size of a clone is reported for some rows only, either as once, few or many, or as a class for expanded clones.

- | - | TRBJ2-1 | TRBV9 | CASSARAGAYNEQFF | TGTGCCAGCAGCGCTCGAGCGGGCGCGTACAATGAGCAGTTCTTC
few | - | TRBJ2-4 | TRBV30 | CAWSVMDSSLAKNIQYF | TGTGCCTGGAGTGTAATGGACAGTTCACTAGCCAAAAACATTCAGTACTTC
few | - | TRBJ2-5 | TRBV7-9 | CASSPREGVRETQYF | TGTGCCAGCAGCCCTAGGGAGGGGGTCAGAGAGACCCAGTACTTC
many | - | TRBJ2-3 | TRBV18 | CASSGRDTDTQYF | TGTGCCAGCTCGGGCCGCGACACAGATACGCAGTATTTT
many | - | TRBJ1-1 | TRBV5-1 | CASSWVTTQNTEAFF | TGCGCCAGCAGCTGGGTCACTACACAGAACACTGAAGCTTTCTTT
many | - | TRBJ2-1 | TRBV19 | CASRPQGLSYNEQFF | TGTGCCAGTAGACCCCAGGGACTCTCCTACAATGAGCAGTTCTTC
many | - | TRBJ2-1 | TRBV18 | CASSPPRVMENEQFF | TGTGCCAGCTCACCACCGCGGGTTATGGAGAATGAGCAGTTCTTC
many | TRBD1 | TRBJ2-7 | TRBV9 | CASSTGGIHEQYF | TGTGCCAGCAGCACAGGGGGCATCCACGAGCAGTACTTC
many | - | TRBJ2-7 | TRBV21-1 | CASSDKGTSGTFSYEQYF | TGTGCCAGCAGCGACAAAGGGACTAGCGGGACGTTCTCCTACGAGCAGTACTTC
few | TRBD1 | TRBJ2-7 | TRBV5-1 | CASSSRTGEYEQYF | TGCGCCAGCAGCTCGAGGACAGGGGAGTACGAGCAGTACTTC
many | - | TRBJ2-4 | TRBV6-1 | CASSEGGRMAKNIQYF | TGTGCCAGCAGTGAAGGGGGGCGGATGGCCAAAAACATTCAGTACTTC
many | TRBD1 | TRBJ2-3 | TRBV29-1 | CSVEGARGTDTQYF | TGCAGCGTTGAAGGGGCCAGGGGGACAGATACGCAGTATTTT
many | TRBD1 | TRBJ1-3 | TRBV5-1 | CASSSRTGSGNTIYF | TGCGCCAGCAGCTCCCGGACAGGGTCGGGAAACACCATATATTTT
many | TRBD2 | TRBJ2-1 | TRBV19 | CASSIQLAGMYNEQFF | TGTGCCAGTAGTATCCAACTAGCGGGGATGTACAATGAGCAGTTCTTC
many | - | TRBJ2-1 | TRBV18 | CASSPPQGREQFF | TGTGCCAGCTCACCACCGCAGGGTCGGGAGCAGTTCTTC
many | TRBD1 | TRBJ2-7 | TRBV14 | CASSQDMDRKTYEQYF | TGTGCCAGCAGCCAAGATATGGACAGGAAGACCTACGAGCAGTACTTC
many | TRBD2 | TRBJ2-1 | TRBV5-1 | CASKPTSGGVPFF | TGCGCCAGCAAACCGACTAGCGGGGGTGTCCCGTTCTTC
many | - | TRBJ2-5 | TRBV5-1 | CASSGQYQETQYF | TGCGCCAGCAGCGGGCAGTACCAAGAGACCCAGTACTTC
many | - | TRBJ1-1 | TRBV19 | CASSIVTGITEAFF | TGTGCCAGTAGTATAGTGACAGGAATTACTGAAGCTTTCTTT
many | TRBD1 | TRBJ2-7 | TRBV4-1 | CASSLSGQGTREQYF | TGCGCCAGCAGCCTCTCGGGACAGGGGACTCGCGAGCAGTACTTC
many | - | TRBJ1-4 | TRBV6-5 | CASSSQGLSEKLFF | TGTGCCAGCAGTTCACAGGGTCTGAGTGAAAAACTGTTTTTT
many | - | TRBJ2-5 | TRBV7-6 | CASSTRWVAETQYF | TGTGCCAGCAGCACGAGGTGGGTTGCAGAGACCCAGTACTTC
many | - | TRBJ2-5 | TRBV7-9 | CASSSQGYQETQYF | TGTGCCAGCAGCTCTCAGGGTTACCAAGAGACCCAGTACTTC
- | TRBD2 | TRBJ2-1 | TRBV7-2 | CASSTRTSGGVPYEQFF | TGTGCCAGCAGCACGCGGACTAGCGGGGGGGTGCCCTATGAGCAGTTCTTC
many | TRBD1 | TRBJ1-5 | TRBV7-2 | CASSIGGGAGNQPQHF | TGTGCCAGCAGTATCGGAGGGGGCGCCGGCAATCAGCCCCAGCATTTT
many | - | TRBJ1-5 | TRBV7-9 | CASSLDTGDQPQHF | TGTGCCAGCAGCTTAGACACCGGGGATCAGCCCCAGCATTTT
many | TRBD1 | TRBJ1-5 | TRBV7-3 | CASSVGQGQPQHF | TGTGCCAGCAGCGTGGGACAGGGCCAGCCCCAGCATTTT
many | TRBD2 | TRBJ2-1 | TRBV7-7 | CASSSRLAGGDEQFF | TGTGCTAGCAGCTCACGACTAGCGGGAGGCGATGAGCAGTTCTTC
few | - | TRBJ2-7 | TRBV10-3 | CAISEYERTYEQYF | TGTGCCATCAGTGAGTACGAGCGAACCTACGAGCAGTACTTC
few | - | TRBJ2-5 | TRBV6-4 | CASSSGTTSVETQYF | TGTGCCAGCAGTTCCGGGACAACCTCAGTGGAGACCCAGTACTTC
many | TRBD1 | TRBJ1-2 | TRBV6-5 | CASRRGTGPNYGYTF | TGTGCCAGCCGAAGAGGGACAGGGCCCAACTATGGCTACACCTTC
many | - | TRBJ2-1 | TRBV6-5 | CASRDSSRPYNEQFF | TGTGCCAGCAGGGACAGCAGCCGGCCCTACAATGAGCAGTTCTTC
many | TRBD1 | TRBJ1-2 | TRBV7-8 | CASSLYGTGIGYTF | TGTGCCAGCAGCTTATATGGGACAGGGATCGGCTACACCTTC
many | TRBD2 | TRBJ2-3 | TRBV19 | CAAEAGGAREQYF | TGTGCCGCCGAGGCGGGAGGGGCTCGAGAGCAGTATTTT
many | - | TRBJ2-3 | TRBV6-1 | CASTKLGTDTQYF | TGTGCCAGCACCAAACTTGGCACAGATACGCAGTATTTT
many | - | TRBJ1-1 | TRBV2 | CASSSEGRGEAFF | TGTGCCAGCAGCAGTGAGGGTCGCGGTGAAGCTTTCTTT
many | TRBD2 | TRBJ2-1 | TRBV10-2 | CASSVGLAGGNNEQFF | TGCGCCAGCAGTGTTGGCCTAGCGGGAGGGAACAATGAGCAGTTCTTC
few | - | TRBJ2-4 | TRBV10-1 | CASRMNSLNIQYF | TGCGCCAGCAGGATGAACAGCCTAAACATTCAGTACTTC
many | TRBD2 | TRBJ2-7 | TRBV19 | CAAGSGGNLYEQYF | TGTGCCGCGGGTTCGGGGGGTAATCTCTACGAGCAGTACTTC